Presented here are 27 T cell receptor beta chains from one specimen sequenced in a study of shared clonotypes between healthy human individuals. In the naive CD8 group, cells lacked CD45RO and were positively selected for CCR7, so terminally differentiated effector memory CD45RA+ cells were left out. Assay: immunoSEQ multiplex PCR; the TCRdb copy retains only in-frame clones and omits some. The sample carries approximately 590,000 clones, 95% to 96% recorded once. Sequenced: naive CD8+ T cells sorted from blood. All receptors come from a woman aged 30 to 39 in good health.

The chain employs TRBV27 and TRBJ1-2; D is unresolved. Germline V gene data show CDR1 as MNHEY and CDR2 as SMNVEV (reference sequence). The CDR3 is 15 amino acids. The V gene lost 6 bases and the J gene lost 4 bases, with 18 bases spanning the gap. The CDR3 nucleotides are TGTGCCAGCAGCCCGGACCTCTCAACCAGCTATGGCTACACCTTC. This codes for CASSPDLSTSYGYTF.

J is TRBJ2-1 and V is TRBV7-9, with D hard to call. In germline, CDR1 is SEHNR, CDR2 FQNEAQ (reference sequence). V was clipped by 8 bases and J by 0 bases, with 2 bases between them. There are 11 residues in the CDR3. The DNA for the CDR3 is TGTGCCAGCTACTCCTACAATGAGCAGTTCTTC. This sequence encodes CASYSYNEQFF.

The V and J genes are TRBV28 and TRBJ1-5, with D unclear. This CDR3 region has 18 residues. Trimming pared 2 bases from V and 2 bases from J, leaving 19 bases between. CDR1 and CDR2 (germline): MDHEN, SYDVKM. The CDR3 loop is CASSLPTDSGWGNQPQHF. For the CDR3, the DNA is TGTGCCAGCAGTTTACCGACGGACTCCGGCTGGGGCAATCAGCCCCAGCATTTT.

The gene calls are TRBV5-4 and TRBJ2-7; 10 bases are a match to TRBD1. The CDR3 extends over 16 amino acids. Germline V gene sequence: CDR1 SGHNT, CDR2 YYREEE (reference sequence). V gave up 4 bases and J gave up 5 bases; unmatched junction bases: 12. This CDR3 reads CASSPNWGQGTHEQYF. The CDR3 nucleotides read TGTGCCAGCAGCCCTAACTGGGGACAGGGGACCCACGAGCAGTACTTC.

CDR3 DNA: TGTGCCATCAGTGGGCAGAAGGACATTCAGTACTTC. Translating it yields CAISGQKDIQYF. The chain links TRBV10-3 to TRBJ2-4; D unresolved. The CDR3 runs to 12 residues. Germline assignment: CDR1 ENHRY and CDR2 SYGVKD. Deletions cut 4 bases from V and 8 bases from J, with 9 bases between.

The gene calls are TRBV28 and TRBJ1-6; D is uncertain. The CDR3 is 16 amino acids. Germline-derived CDR1 and CDR2 are MDHEN and SYDVKM. V shed 5 bases and J shed 10 bases, with 21 bases lying between them. CDR3 loop: CASSPTSGVPGSPLHF. CDR3 nucleotide sequence: TGTGCCAGCAGTCCAACCTCGGGAGTCCCGGGGTCACCCCTCCACTTT.

Only one count was recorded for this clone. J is TRBJ2-3 and V is TRBV5-4, with D maybe TRBD2 (6 bases). The V gene lost 4 bases and the J gene lost 3 bases, with 15 bases spanning the gap. Germline V gene lookup returns CDR1 SGHNT and CDR2 YYREEE (reference sequence). This CDR3 is built from 15 residues. The CDR3 sequence is CASSPPGLGTDTQYF. The CDR3, as DNA: TGTGCCAGCAGCCCCCCGGGACTGGGAACAGATACGCAGTATTTT.

This sequence joins TRBV11-3 and TRBJ2-3; 7 bases fit TRBD2. From germline, CDR1 is SGHNT and CDR2 YENEEA. The CDR3 loop spans 18 amino acids. V was pared by 6 bases and J by 1 base, with 16 bases of the junction left unmatched. CDR3 bases: TGTGCCAGCAGTTCCAACTTGTGGGAGGGCCGGTGCACAGATACGCAGTATTTT. Translated, it gives CASSSNLWEGRCTDTQYF. The full variable domain, rest sourced from reference TRBV11-3 and TRBJ2-3, is EAGVVQSPRYKIIEKKQPVAFWCNPISGHNTLYWYLQNLGQGPELLIRYENEEAVDDSQLPKDRFSAERLKGVDSTLKIQPAELGDSAVYLCASSSNLWEGRCTDTQYFGPGTRLTVL.

Worth noting for this clone: Other DNA sequences in the same sample also yield this CDR3. The chain couples TRBV5-4 to TRBJ2-7; D gene ambiguous. V lost 0 bases and J 2 bases, leaving 6 bases between the germline ends. Germline V CDR1 and CDR2: SGHNT, YYREEE (reference sequence). This CDR3 contains 13 residues. CDR3 DNA sequence: TGTGCCAGCAGCTTGGATCGAACCTACGAGCAGTACTTC. Translation gives CASSLDRTYEQYF.

The chain combines TRBV5-6 with TRBJ2-6; D possibly uses TRBD1 or TRBD2 (5 bases each). Looked up from germline, CDR1 is SGHDT and CDR2 is YYEEEE. V lost 2 bases and J 2 bases, leaving 11 bases between the germline ends. The CDR3 runs to 16 residues. The CDR3 loop is CASSFGTITGANVLTF. The CDR3 bases are TGTGCCAGCAGCTTCGGGACGATAACTGGGGCCAACGTCCTGACTTTC.

The chain couples TRBV7-9 to TRBJ2-3; D uncertain. The CDR3 loop spans 15 amino acids. In germline, CDR1 is SEHNR, CDR2 FQNEAQ (reference sequence). The V end was cut by 4 bases, the J end by 5 bases, with 16 bases between. CDR3 bases: TGTGCCAGCAGCTCGAACCTCGTAGTCCTAGATACGCAGTATTTT. This encodes CASSSNLVVLDTQYF.

The genes are TRBV27 and TRBJ2-7; TRBD2 might be the D (6 bases). The CDR3 is 14 amino acids. Germline lookup yields CDR1 MNHEY and CDR2 SMNVEV (reference sequence). Trimming took 4 bases from V and 2 from J, leaving 12 bases between them. CDR3 amino acids: CASSSGEGPYEQYF. The CDR3 DNA reads TGTGCCAGCAGTTCGGGAGAGGGCCCCTACGAGCAGTACTTC.

CDR3 sequence reads: CASSLSAGGGFQPQHF. In DNA form, the CDR3 reads TGTGCCAGCAGTTTATCAGCAGGGGGCGGTTTCCAGCCCCAGCATTTT. The rearrangement links TRBV27 to TRBJ1-5; TRBD1 matches 8 bases. The V gene end was trimmed by 0 bases and the J gene end by 7 bases; junction bases not matched to a gene: 8. CDR1 and CDR2 from the germline V gene are MNHEY and SMNVEV (reference sequence). The CDR3 consists of 16 residues.

The chain links TRBV5-6 to TRBJ2-1; tentative D call: TRBD2 (6 bases). The CDR3 has 17 residues. V dropped 5 bases and J dropped 0 bases, with 18 bases sitting between them. Germline assignment: CDR1 SGHDT and CDR2 YYEEEE. Written as DNA, the CDR3 is TGTGCCAGCAGTCTCCGTCTGGGAGGCCACTCCTACAATGAGCAGTTCTTC. Its protein product is CASSLRLGGHSYNEQFF.

The V call is TRBV7-9, the J call TRBJ2-7, with D perhaps matching TRBD1 (5 bases). Trimming left V 3 bases short and J 4 bases short, with 13 bases between. This CDR3 has 14 amino acids. Per the germline V gene, CDR1 is SEHNR and CDR2 is FQNEAQ (reference sequence). In DNA form, the CDR3 reads TGTGCCAGCAGCTTCTTCGACAGAGTTTACGAGCAGTACTTC. This gives the protein CASSFFDRVYEQYF.

This clone was observed once. This sequence joins TRBV5-6 and TRBJ2-7; D possibly corresponds to TRBD2 (5 bases). Deletions cut 4 bases from V and 7 bases from J, with 21 bases between. Per the germline V gene, CDR1 is SGHDT and CDR2 is YYEEEE. The CDR3 runs 15 residues. The CDR3 DNA sequence: TGTGCCAGCAGCCAATCCGGGTTTTATGGGAGTGAGCAGTACTTC. It specifies CASSQSGFYGSEQYF.

In regard to this clone: An end of the junction does not agree with germline; a read error may underlie this. V gene TRBV29-1 combines with J gene TRBJ2-1; D possibly corresponds to TRBD2 (5 bases). The CDR3 runs to 14 residues. Per germline, CDR1 SQVTM and CDR2 ANQGSEA. CDR3 region: CSAEIASQYNEQFF. The DNA for the CDR3 is TGCAGCGCTGAAATAGCGTCACAATACAATGAGCAGTTCTTC.

The chain couples TRBV6-6 to TRBJ2-6; no firm D call. This CDR3 contains 16 residues. Trimming left V 6 bases short and J 3 bases short, with 15 bases between. Germline V CDR1 and CDR2: MNHNY, SVGAGI (reference sequence). This CDR3 is CASSSRGAIGANVLTF. The CDR3 DNA reads TGTGCCAGCAGCTCCCGCGGAGCGATTGGGGCCAACGTCCTGACTTTC.

V gene TRBV9 combines with J gene TRBJ2-7, with unresolved D. CDR1 is SGDLS, CDR2 YYNGEE, per germline. Trimming shortened V by 0 bases and J by 5 bases, and 15 bases separated the two germline ends. The CDR3 extends over 15 amino acids. DNA of the CDR3: TGTGCCAGCAGCGTAGATTTATTTGTTGGAAACGAGCAGTACTTC. Protein sequence: CASSVDLFVGNEQYF. The full variable domain, its missing parts supplied by reference TRBV9 and TRBJ2-7, is DSGVTQTPKHLITATGQRVTLRCSPRSGDLSVYWYQQSLDQGLQFLIQYYNGEERAKGNILERFSAQQFPDLHSELNLSSLELGDSALYFCASSVDLFVGNEQYFGPGTRLTVT.

The chain recombines TRBV28 with TRBJ2-1, with 7 positions matching TRBD2. Germline assignment: CDR1 MDHEN and CDR2 SYDVKM. This CDR3 has 12 residues. Trimming cost V 4 bases and J 9 bases; bases outside gene matches: 3. The DNA of the CDR3 is TGTGCCAGCAGTTGGGGCGGGAGTGAGCAGTTCTTC. This encodes CASSWGGSEQFF. Complete variable domain (other parts from reference TRBV28 and TRBJ2-1): DVKVTQSSRYLVKRTGEKVFLECVQDMDHENMFWYRQDPGLGLRLIYFSYDVKMKEKGDIPEGYSVSREKKERFSLILESASTNQTSMYLCASSWGGSEQFFGPGTRLTVL.

The rearrangement links TRBV27 to TRBJ1-2, with 12 bases that match TRBD1. The germline gives CDR1 MNHEY, CDR2 SMNVEV (reference sequence). V dropped 1 base and J dropped 4; count of bases not matched to a gene: 4. This CDR3 spans 16 amino acids. For the CDR3, the DNA is TGTGCCAGCAGTTTATGGGGACAGGGGGCCTTCTATGGCTACACCTTC. Its protein is CASSLWGQGAFYGYTF.

The chain employs TRBV2 and TRBJ2-4; no reliable D call. Germline V gene data show CDR1 as SNHLY and CDR2 as FYNNEI. V shed 7 bases and J shed 0 bases, with 13 bases lying between them. The CDR3 spans 15 residues. Here the CDR3 reads CASNPGMGAKNIQYF. Here the CDR3 DNA reads TGTGCCAGCAACCCTGGGATGGGAGCCAAAAACATTCAGTACTTC.

The chain links TRBV14 to TRBJ2-7; D remains ambiguous. Trimming removed 1 base at V and 2 bases at J, with 3 bases between. This CDR3 contains 12 residues. The germline V gene encodes CDR1 SGHDN and CDR2 FVKESK. For the CDR3, the DNA is TGTGCCAGCAGCCAAGGCCCCTACGAGCAGTACTTC. It is translated as CASSQGPYEQYF.

The V gene is TRBV11-1, the J gene TRBJ2-7; a possible D gene is TRBD1 (6 bases). The V end was cut by 0 bases, the J end by 1 base, with 7 bases between. Per germline, CDR1 SGHAT and CDR2 FQDESV (reference sequence). The CDR3 is 14 residues long. CDR3 DNA sequence: TGTGCCAGCAGCTTAGCCGGGACATCCTACGAGCAGTACTTC. It translates to CASSLAGTSYEQYF.

The chain is built from TRBV30 and TRBJ2-7, with a weak D call TRBD2 (5 bases). This CDR3 is built from 13 residues. V lost 0 bases to trimming and J lost 7 bases, with 13 bases between them. CDR1 is GTSNPN, CDR2 SVGIG, per germline (reference sequence). DNA for the CDR3: TGTGCCTGGAGTGTCGTCAGCCCGGGAGAGCAGTACTTC. Translated: CAWSVVSPGEQYF.

V and J are TRBV7-9 and TRBJ2-5; 8 positions match TRBD2. The CDR3 runs to 19 residues. Germline-derived CDR1 and CDR2 are SEHNR and FQNEAQ (reference sequence). Trimming at V came to 7 bases and at J to 7 bases, leaving 26 bases not matched to a gene. For the CDR3, the DNA is TGTGCCAGCACCTCAGCTAGTGGTGTGGAACTAGCGGTGGGGGGGACCCAGTACTTC. This codes for CASTSASGVELAVGGTQYF.

This chain joins TRBV19 and TRBJ1-2, with TRBD1 matching 7 bases. The CDR3 consists of 16 residues. The V gene's germline CDR1 is LNHDA and CDR2 SQIVND (reference sequence). V trimming: 8 bases; J trimming: 0 bases; junction bases outside the gene matches: 12. This CDR3 reads CASGLGTARPNYGYTF. CDR3 sequence (DNA): TGTGCCAGTGGGCTCGGGACAGCAAGGCCTAACTATGGCTACACCTTC.